Sequencing of this TCR beta chain was carried out in a study of cytomegalovirus exposure and HLA in healthy donors (dated by TCRdb to the late 2010s). Some background on the complete study: An earlier analysis of more than 550 of the donors reported approximately 300 Gb of sequence data and 117 million unique TCR beta sequences obtained from approximately 180 million T cells. About 330 gigabases of sequencing data and around 88 million unique TCR sequences made up an early release that covered 500 to 650 HLA-typed donors. Of the 398 genotyped donors, approximately 83% fell in the genetic ancestry cluster associated with self-reported Caucasian donors. The aim of the study was to test whether cataloging public T cell receptors could identify signatures of past pathogen exposure. The T cell repertoires of 666 subjects were profiled by immunosequencing and related to cytomegalovirus serostatus. Along with the roughly 670-subject first cohort, a separate validation cohort of some 130 different subjects was used. High-throughput TCR immunosequencing, statistical association of individual TCRs with disease status, and machine learning were combined to predict cytomegalovirus infection status. In a later analysis, previously published TCR beta repertoires from about 670 donors were re-analyzed and high-resolution HLA genotyping was added so that TCR occurrence patterns could be studied. In the later analysis, no new phenotypic data were used to find candidate immune exposures; instead, reliance was placed on TCR beta sequences and their occurrence across donors. An earlier analysis of about 620 of the donors applied high-throughput TCR beta sequencing to assess whether each TCR beta V gene segment acted as functional or pseudogenic. Donor age, sex, ethnicity and CMV serostatus were compiled alongside the repertoire data. In a later genetic analysis, genome-wide SNP genotypes for about 65% of the roughly 700 donors were used, and that subset was treated as a discovery cohort. All discovery cohort repertoires had been generated on a single sequencing platform. HLA typing included class I and class II loci at four-digit resolution. The number of typed donors differed by locus: about 620-630 for A, B, C, DRB1 and DQB1; some 500 for DQA1; approximately 600 for DPA1; and about 470 for DPB1. Roughly five DR-DQ haplotypes were handled as single units for association and clustering, since linkage in the cohort was strong. Among roughly 400 genotyped donors of the cohort, an average of around 240,000 unique TCR beta nucleotide sequences was sequenced per donor, of which 15% to 20% were non-productive. Summary of the overall study and its limitations: Most TCR sequences were seen in very few donors, while some public TCRs were found in many individuals. Correlated functional status among segregating V segments might be attributable to linkage disequilibrium, but an unknown experimental factor could not be ruled out. Strong co-occurrence of HLA alleles, especially DR and DQ, made assigning TCR associations to individual alleles difficult. For the cohort, immune exposure information was limited to CMV serostatus. V-gene and J-gene trimming of TCR beta chains was associated with a missense DCLRE1C variant in a later genetic analysis, and the association was replicated in an independent cohort. Some IMGT-functional V segments, including TRBV6-2 and TRBV6-3, could not be told apart with the 87-base-pair reads, so those segments were excluded. Over 15 rarely observed V segments, including chromosome 9 orphons, were excluded from the earlier analysis of a few hundred of the donors because counts were too low. A later analysis found that TCR association rates varied across HLA loci, with DRB1 alleles showing the most associated TCRs and HLA-C alleles the fewest. Roughly uniform sequencing depth across donors was assumed in presence/absence analyses, although this assumption may not hold. According to a later genetic analysis, donors in an Asian-associated ancestry cluster had fewer N-insertions in productive TCRs than the roughly 700-donor mean. This cohort had only TCR beta chains sequenced, and the lack of alpha or paired-chain data limited which features could be detected. Cytomegalovirus status was reported to be diagnosed by the classifier with high specificity and sensitivity in both the original and validation cohorts. A further reported finding was that TCR beta sequences accurately predicted the HLA-A and HLA-B alleles for most subjects in the first cohort. The authors suggested that the approach could potentially be generalized to other disease states and immunological phenotypes. A later analysis reported that several top co-occurrence clusters appeared linked to parvovirus B19, influenza, CMV and Epstein-Barr virus. In an earlier analysis of about 600 of the donors, most TCR beta V segments appeared in productive rearrangements about 87% or about 30% of the time, broadly matching IMGT annotations. In a later analysis, around 17,000 TCR beta sequences were associated with specific HLA alleles at a false discovery rate of 0.05. A cluster of highly shared sequence variants was judged likely to represent a technical artifact of the sequencing pipeline. Because HLA typing was missing for some donors at each locus, association tests included only the typed subset. A later analysis found that HLA-associated TCR beta chains were more clonally expanded and had lower generation probabilities than equally common non-associated chains. In vitro tests confirmed that a few of the cytomegalovirus-associated TCR beta chains recognize cytomegalovirus antigens. In a later analysis, most CMV-associated TCR beta chains were found to appear HLA-restricted, with HLA associations seemingly driven largely by CMV exposure. In the study, around 150 TCR beta chains were listed as associated with cytomegalovirus.

The protocol used for the library was the immunoSEQ multiplex PCR assay. For the multiplex PCR, a mixture combining 60 forward primers for TCR Vbeta segments and 13 reverse primers for TCR Jbeta segments was used. Amplification of the CDR3 region of rearranged TCR beta genes was performed with a multiplex PCR assay on genomic DNA. The amplified TCR beta libraries were sequenced on the Illumina HiSeq System as 87-base-pair reads. Regarding the original processing steps: A later analysis tallied around 80 million unique TCR beta chains across the 666 repertoires, and around 9.9 million of those chains were shared by two or more donors. To remove PCR and sequencing errors, raw reads were error-corrected and collapsed into unique sequences using a nearest-neighbor algorithm that merged closely related sequences. Alignment of CDR3 sequences to IMGT reference sequences was used to assign V, D and J gene segments. For a sequence to be retained, a match of at least six nucleotides was required to both a V gene segment and a J gene segment. Rearrangements were called productive when the CDR3 lacked stop codons and stayed in frame with V and J; all others were non-productive. CDR3 was defined according to IMGT convention as the region running from the second conserved V-encoded cysteine to the conserved J-encoded phenylalanine. Sequences without an unambiguous match to a single V gene segment were excluded from the earlier analysis of about 640 of the donors. An earlier analysis of some 500 of the donors classified V segments as functional when productive rearrangements were above 56.7% and as segregating when the standard deviation between donors was above 5%. A statistical classification framework was built to diagnose cytomegalovirus status from the catalog of TCR beta chain sequences. In a later analysis, V and J genes were assigned by comparing TCR nucleotide sequences against IMGT/GENE-DB human TR gene sequences. The TCRdist pipeline was used in a later analysis to assign CDR3 sequences and most-parsimonious VDJ recombination scenarios. A later analysis defined each TCR beta chain by its CDR3 amino acid sequence plus V-gene family, and excluded reads lacking a unique V-gene family. As a way to deal with suspected cross-contamination and a sequencing artifact, a later analysis dropped hundreds of nucleotide sequences that were highly shared and had low generation probability. In a later analysis, a clonal expansion index was calculated for each public chain from normalized within-repertoire ranks of inferred template counts. In a later analysis, generation probabilities were computed with a VDJ recombination model fitted to out-of-frame rearrangements, and the resulting probabilities were checked against IGoR. In a later analysis, hypergeometric tests were used to score TCR-TCR, TCR-HLA and TCR-CMV co-occurrence, with a repertoire-size bias correction applied to TCR pairs. False discovery rates were estimated in a later analysis by permuting HLA or CMV assignments 20 times. A later analysis grouped co-occurring TCRs with DBSCAN, adding TCRdist sequence similarity when clustering within HLA-allele-positive subsets. Co-occurrence clustering excluded repertoires with fewer than 30,000 or more than 120,000 public chains, plus five with anomalous nucleotide sharing. TCRdb holds this immuneACCESS table with in-frame rearrangements only. Some clones are missing; in checked studies, unresolved V genes explain under half, and the rest has no known cause. V, J and clone size reflect that table, while D and trimming were determined from the DNA. This sample lists 150,000 to 200,000 clones; around three quarters were detected once. The ten largest make up about 1% of the sample.

Cut back by 5 bases and 5 bases, the V and J ends lie 18 bases apart. Via the germline V gene (reference sequence), CDR1 is LNHDA and CDR2 SQIVND. The CDR3 holds 15 amino acids from the cysteine to the phenylalanine. The only DNA kept is the CDR3, 45 bases in frame from the first base. Remarks on this clone: The antigen this receptor binds is unknown. The input lacks base qualities; no much larger clone sits a single base away.

In total, roughly 710 healthy bone marrow donors made up the cohort. All cohort members were sampled while nominally healthy, although unrecorded immune exposures were likely present. The donor was CMV seronegative and was included in the group of over 300 seronegative cohort members. Each donor provided a peripheral blood sample, and peripheral blood mononuclear cells were used for TCR beta sequencing. The Qiagen DNeasy Blood Extraction Kit was used to extract genomic DNA from the blood cell samples. Recombination linked TRBV19 to TRBJ2-5; TRBD1 is possibly the D segment (7 matching bases). Sequenced: PBMCs. The source of this sequence is a middle-aged woman in good health and CMV-seronegative. The CDR3 amino acid sequence is: CASSPSEGARETQYF. The sequence in DNA is TGTGCCAGTAGTCCCTCGGAGGGGGCTCGGGAGACCCAGTACTTC.